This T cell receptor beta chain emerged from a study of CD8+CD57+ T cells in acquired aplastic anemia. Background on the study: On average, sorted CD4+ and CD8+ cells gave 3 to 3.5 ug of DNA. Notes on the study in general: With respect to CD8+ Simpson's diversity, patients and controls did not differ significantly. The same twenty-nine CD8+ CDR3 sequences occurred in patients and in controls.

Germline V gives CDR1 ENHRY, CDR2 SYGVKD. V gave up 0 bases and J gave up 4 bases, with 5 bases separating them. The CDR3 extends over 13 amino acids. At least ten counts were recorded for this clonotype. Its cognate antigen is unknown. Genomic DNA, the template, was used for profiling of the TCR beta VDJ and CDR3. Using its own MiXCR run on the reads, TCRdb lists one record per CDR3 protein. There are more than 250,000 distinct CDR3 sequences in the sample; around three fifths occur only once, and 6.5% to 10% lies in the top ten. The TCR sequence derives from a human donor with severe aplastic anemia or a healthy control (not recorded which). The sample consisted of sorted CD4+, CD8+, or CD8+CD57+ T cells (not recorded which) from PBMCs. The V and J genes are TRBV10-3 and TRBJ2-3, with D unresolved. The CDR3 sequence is CAISESYSDTQYF. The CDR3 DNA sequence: TGTGCCATCAGTGAGTCCTATTCAGATACGCAGTATTTT.